The source of this T cell receptor beta chain is a study of control samples from healthy donors and cancer patients. This CDR3 spans 14 amino acids. V dropped 7 bases and J dropped 8 bases, with 20 bases sitting between them. Germline-derived CDR1 and CDR2 are MNHNY and SVGAGI (reference sequence). The repertoire was sequenced with immunoSEQ multiplex PCR; TCRdb's copy has only in-frame clones and lacks some. The sample lists 95,000 to 150,000 clones; 88% were seen once. This receptor was identified in a man in his forties or fifties in good health. V and J are TRBV6-6 and TRBJ1-1; tentatively, D is TRBD1 (5 bases). The sequencing input was blood. The CDR3, as DNA: TGTGCCAGCACCTTGTCAGGGACCCCCACCGAAGCTTTCTTT. Translated: CASTLSGTPTEAFF.